This T cell receptor (beta chain) was obtained from a study of long-term antiretroviral therapy in people with HIV. Study observations and caveats: HIV repertoires had narrower CDR3 length ranges than controls. Clonotypes expanded prior to ART showed repertoire dominance at all sampled time points. From about 2004 to 2018, blood was obtained, possibly while participants received older ART regimens. The data indicate that diversity increased after ART but remained below transplant donor controls.

The assay, immunoSEQ v3.0, was run at survey level. Generated by immunoSEQ multiplex PCR, the TCRdb table keeps only in-frame clones and is missing some. The sample lists tens of thousands of clones, about 85% occurring once. Concerning this clone itself: The antigen is undetermined.

CDR3 length: 13 residues. The V gene's germline CDR1 is SGDLS and CDR2 YYNGEE. Trimming took 6 bases from V and 0 from J, leaving 9 bases between them. The material sequenced was unsorted PBMCs, taken 2.8 years before starting antiretroviral therapy. V and J are TRBV9 and TRBJ1-2; D is perhaps TRBD1 (5 bases). The receptor's source is a woman aged 25-40 years with HIV. CDR3 region: CASTGASNYGYTF. CDR3 DNA: TGTGCCAGCACTGGGGCTTCTAACTATGGCTACACCTTC.